These 20 T cell receptor beta chains were sequenced from one sample in a study of CD8 T cells in ankylosing spondylitis. TCRdb fed the 5' RACE reads into MiXCR, producing one record per CDR3 protein. The table shows a few hundred thousand distinct CDR3 sequences, with 20% to 25% occurring only once. The sequencing input was blood, either unsorted or a sorted T cell fraction (not recorded which). The receptors were sampled from a female donor with ankylosing spondylitis or in good health (not recorded which).

This rearrangement joins TRBV5-6 to TRBJ2-3; maybe TRBD1 (5 bases). Trimming took 1 base from V and 0 from J, leaving 15 bases between them. The CDR3 runs to 17 residues. Germline lookup yields CDR1 SGHDT and CDR2 YYEEEE. The CDR3 sequence is CASSLRGIGTSTDTQYF. The CDR3 DNA is TGTGCCAGCAGCTTGAGGGGTATCGGTACTAGCACAGATACGCAGTATTTT.

This clonotype has only a few counts. In DNA form, the CDR3 reads TGCGCCAGCAGCCGCCGCACAGGGGACACTTTCTTT. Translated, it gives CASSRRTGDTFF. The chain has TRBV5-1 and TRBJ1-1, with 7 positions matching TRBD1. Germline CDR1 and CDR2: SGHRS and YFSETQ. The CDR3 contains 12 residues. V gave up 4 bases and J gave up 12 bases; unmatched junction bases: 9.

This clonotype occurred many times. This sequence joins TRBV5-1 and TRBJ2-4; D uncertain. Germline V gives CDR1 SGHRS, CDR2 YFSETQ. This CDR3 comprises 13 residues. V shed 0 bases and J shed 5 bases, with 6 bases lying between them. As DNA, the CDR3 is TGCGCCAGCAGCTTGGCCACTGAAAACATTCAGTACTTC. Its protein is CASSLATENIQYF.

The rearrangement links TRBV12-3 or TRBV12-4 to TRBJ1-4; tentatively, D is TRBD1 (5 bases). V dropped 8 bases and J dropped 14 bases, with 21 bases sitting between them. This CDR3 region has 13 residues. The CDR3, as DNA: TGTGCCAGCGGGGCGTTCTCTTGGGGGAGGCTGTTTTTT. Protein product: CASGAFSWGRLFF.

At least ten counts were recorded for this clonotype. The chain carries TRBV4-1 and TRBJ2-1, with 11 positions matching TRBD2. V shed 5 bases, J shed 4 bases, and the junction held 7 bases outside the gene matches. The length of the CDR3 is 16 residues. In germline, CDR1 is MGHRA, CDR2 YSYEKL. This CDR3 is CASSDSGRAGYNEQFF. In DNA, the CDR3 is TGCGCCAGCAGCGATAGCGGGAGGGCAGGGTACAATGAGCAGTTCTTC.

This clonotype was counted many times. This chain joins TRBV12-3 or TRBV12-4 and TRBJ1-3; a weak D match, TRBD1 (6 bases). V lost 5 bases, J lost 0 bases, and 17 bases lay in between. The CDR3 has 17 amino acids. CDR3 residues: CASSREVGGASGNTIYF. The CDR3, as DNA: TGTGCCAGCAGTCGGGAGGTAGGGGGTGCCTCTGGAAACACCATATATTTT.

This clonotype came up many times. The rearrangement links TRBV29-1 to TRBJ2-3; D perhaps matches TRBD1 (6 bases). CDR1 SQVTM and CDR2 ANQGSEA come from the germline V gene. The CDR3 length is 13 residues. V lost 5 bases to trimming and J lost 5 bases, with 14 bases between them. In nucleotides, the CDR3 is TGCAGCGTTTCCCCGGGACACCGAGATACGCAGTATTTT. It encodes CSVSPGHRDTQYF.

The chain has TRBV7-9 and TRBJ2-1; D is perhaps TRBD1 (6 bases). V was shortened by 1 base and J by 3 bases, with 7 bases between the two germline ends. The CDR3 spans 14 residues. Germline CDR1 is SEHNR and CDR2 is FQNEAQ (reference sequence). CDR3 bases: TGTGCCAGCAGCTTAGGGACAGACTACAATGAGCAGTTCTTC. It specifies CASSLGTDYNEQFF.

The rearrangement uses TRBV12-3 or TRBV12-4 and TRBJ1-1; no firm D call. The CDR3 is made up of 13 amino acids. Trimming removed 6 bases from V and 0 bases from J, with 8 bases in between. The CDR3: CASSPMMNTEAFF. In DNA, the CDR3 is TGTGCCAGCAGCCCGATGATGAACACTGAAGCTTTCTTT.

This clonotype was observed a handful of times. The chain has TRBV29-1 and TRBJ2-3; TRBD1 aligns across 7 bases. With V trimmed by 0 bases and J by 2 bases, 2 bases remained unmatched. The CDR3 totals 14 residues. Germline CDR1 and CDR2: SQVTM and ANQGSEA. As DNA, the CDR3 is TGCAGCGTTGAAGAGAGGGGGCACACAGATACGCAGTATTTT. Protein sequence: CSVEERGHTDTQYF.

A few counts support this clonotype. This rearrangement joins TRBV3-1 to TRBJ2-7; no definite D call. Germline V CDR1 and CDR2: LGHDT, YNNKEL (reference sequence). The V and J ends lost 1 base and 0 bases respectively, with 7 bases between them. The CDR3 sequence is 14 residues long. In DNA form, the CDR3 reads TGTGCCAGCAGCCAAGCCGGCTACTCCTACGAGCAGTACTTC. It yields the protein CASSQAGYSYEQYF.

The rearrangement uses TRBV7-9 and TRBJ1-2; the D is unclear. Trimming pared 6 bases from V and 4 bases from J, leaving 18 bases between. The CDR3 is 15 residues long. The germline V gene encodes CDR1 SEHNR and CDR2 FQNEAQ (reference sequence). As DNA, the CDR3 is TGTGCCAGCAGTCAAGGCGATGTGCGGATCTATGGCTACACCTTC. Translation gives CASSQGDVRIYGYTF.

The sample holds many counts of this clonotype. The rearrangement joins TRBV7-9 to TRBJ2-6, with D uncertain. The CDR3 has 15 amino acids. CDR1 SEHNR and CDR2 FQNEAQ come from the germline V gene (reference sequence). The germline V and J ends were trimmed by 5 bases and 0 bases, with 8 bases remaining between them. In nucleotides, the CDR3 is TGTGCCAGCAGCCTAACAGTCTCTGGGGCCAACGTCCTGACTTTC. This codes for CASSLTVSGANVLTF.

In its sample, this clonotype was seen a few times. The V and J genes are TRBV15 and TRBJ1-1; D call uncertain. The CDR3 consists of 15 residues. V was pared by 0 bases and J by 8 bases, with 16 bases between. Germline loops: CDR1 LNHNV, CDR2 YYDKDF (reference sequence). Here the CDR3 reads CATSRDLGGYVEAFF. In nucleotides, the CDR3 is TGTGCCACCAGCAGAGATCTGGGAGGGTACGTAGAAGCTTTCTTT. Combining the CDR3 with reference TRBV15 and TRBJ1-1 gives the whole variable domain DAMVIQNPRYQVTQFGKPVTLSCSQTLNHNVMYWYQQKSSQAPKLLFHYYDKDFNNEADTPDNFQSRRPNTSFCFLDIRSPGLGDTAMYLCATSRDLGGYVEAFFGQGTRLTVV.

This clonotype has more than one count but fewer than ten. V gene TRBV20-1 combines with J gene TRBJ1-5; 11 bases agree with TRBD1. Germline V gives CDR1 DFQATT, CDR2 SNEGSKA (reference sequence). Losses at the gene ends were 5 bases for V and 3 bases for J; bases not matched to a gene: 3. The CDR3 is 14 amino acids. CDR3 nucleotide sequence: TGCAGTGCTGGGGACAGGGGGGACAATCAGCCCCAGCATTTT. Its translation is CSAGDRGDNQPQHF.

V gene TRBV12-3 or TRBV12-4 combines with J gene TRBJ2-7, with D perhaps matching TRBD2 (5 bases). The CDR3 contains 12 residues. V was trimmed by 6 bases and J by 6 bases, leaving 12 bases between them. The chain's CDR3 is CASSPHGIEQYF. DNA for the CDR3: TGTGCCAGCAGCCCCCACGGGATCGAGCAGTACTTC.

This clonotype was seen repeatedly, ten times or more. The chain recombines TRBV27 with TRBJ2-2; D gene uncertain. Germline CDR1 MNHEY, CDR2 SMNVEV (reference sequence). V gave up 0 bases and J gave up 2 bases, with 1 base separating them. The CDR3 extends over 13 amino acids. The CDR3 sequence is CASSLSNTGELFF. CDR3 DNA sequence: TGTGCCAGCAGTTTATCCAACACCGGGGAGCTGTTTTTT.

This clonotype appeared many times. The rearrangement links TRBV11-2 to TRBJ1-4; D gene unclear. This CDR3 comprises 11 residues. V lost 4 bases to trimming and J lost 10 bases, with 7 bases between them. CDR1 and CDR2 (germline): SGHAT, FQNNGV. Here the CDR3 reads CASSYGGKLFF. The CDR3 nucleotides read TGTGCCAGCAGCTACGGTGGAAAACTGTTTTTT.

The table lists this clonotype with many counts. The rearrangement uses TRBV20-1 and TRBJ2-5; 11 bases match TRBD1. This CDR3 region has 16 residues. The J segment lost 1 base and the V segment lost 2 bases, leaving 6 bases of the junction unmatched. Per germline, CDR1 DFQATT and CDR2 SNEGSKA (reference sequence). CDR3 sequence reads: CSARRGTGGLQETQYF. CDR3 DNA sequence: TGCAGTGCTAGAAGGGGGACAGGGGGTCTCCAAGAGACCCAGTACTTC.

This chain uses TRBV7-2 with TRBJ2-7; TRBD2 aligns across 12 bases. Germline V gene sequence: CDR1 SGHTA, CDR2 FQGNSA. CDR3 length: 14 amino acids. V dropped 3 bases and J dropped 6; count of bases not matched to a gene: 3. The CDR3 DNA reads TGTGCCAGCAGCTTGGAGGGACTAGCGGGCGAGCAGTACTTC. Protein: CASSLEGLAGEQYF.